The T cell receptor beta chain under discussion was sequenced for a study of OX40 agonist ivuxolimab in advanced cancers. Study at large: Ivuxolimab, which is an agonistic anti-OX40 (CD134) antibody, was administered to the patients.

Germline CDR1 MNHEY, CDR2 SVGAGI. Trimming shortened V by 5 bases and J by 6 bases, and 9 bases separated the two germline ends. The CDR3 contains 12 residues. This clone was counted only a few times. Its antigen is not identified. TCRdb's copy holds only in-frame clones and misses some; the assay was immunoSEQ multiplex PCR. The profile shows 40,000 or so clones, roughly 89% of them singletons. Patients with a history of autoimmune disease or on systemic immunosuppression were excluded. Notes on the study in general: By week 6 at 0.1 to 3.0 mg/kg, blood CD4+ and CD8+ T cells had expanded clonally. Partial responders receiving 0.1-3.0 mg/kg showed among the lowest clonal expansion.

Sequencing used CD4+ or CD8+ T cells sorted from blood, obtained in a trial of the OX40 agonist ivuxolimab. The sequence came from an adult with an advanced solid tumor such as melanoma, head and neck, liver or kidney cancer. The V and J genes are TRBV6-5 and TRBJ2-3; weak D call: TRBD1 (6 bases). In nucleotides, the CDR3 is TGTGCCAGCAGTAACAGGGCGGATACGCAGTATTTT. Translation gives CASSNRADTQYF.